This entry lists 5 T cell receptor beta chains sequenced from one sample in a study of blood T cell repertoires in COVID-19 (dated by TCRdb to about 2020). Preparation of the library involved the immunoSEQ multiplex PCR assay. The table comes from immuneACCESS by way of TCRdb, which keeps in-frame sequences with V and J called. Part of the clones is missing from these tables; in studies checked, under half for an unresolved V gene and the rest for unknown reasons. This sample has 150,000 to 200,000 clones in its table, and around 80% of those were observed once. The top ten clones comprise approximately 3% of the sample. The sample comprised peripheral blood. Receptor source: a woman at least 80 years old with active or convalescent COVID-19.

The rearrangement joins TRBV4-1 to TRBJ2-6; TRBD1 agrees at 7 bases. The germline V gene encodes CDR1 MGHRA and CDR2 YSYEKL. Germline trimming cut 3 bases from V and 1 base from J; bases unmatched to any gene: 6. This CDR3 region has 17 residues. The CDR3 sequence: CASSHTGVPSGANVLTF. The DNA of the CDR3 is TGCGCCAGCAGCCACACAGGGGTACCGTCTGGGGCCAACGTCCTGACTTTC.

The J gene is TRBJ1-6, the V gene TRBV9; TRBD1 might be the D (6 bases). Germline lookup yields CDR1 SGDLS and CDR2 YYNGEE. V lost 2 bases to trimming and J lost 7 bases, with 13 bases between them. CDR3 length: 15 amino acids. The CDR3 DNA follows: TGTGCCAGCAGCGTCCTGCCAGGGGCAAATTCACCCCTCCACTTT. Translated, it gives CASSVLPGANSPLHF.

The V and J genes are TRBV18 and TRBJ1-1; D is unclear. This CDR3 has 15 amino acids. The germline V gene encodes CDR1 KGHSH and CDR2 LQKENI. V gave up 2 bases and J gave up 1 base, with 11 bases separating them. The CDR3 DNA reads as TGTGCCAGCTCACCAAACCAGGTACAGAACACTGAAGCTTTCTTT. Its translation is CASSPNQVQNTEAFF.

This rearrangement joins TRBV2 to TRBJ2-7; 7 bases align to TRBD2. The CDR3 has 15 amino acids. The germline gives CDR1 SNHLY, CDR2 FYNNEI. With 4 bases clipped from V and 7 bases from J, the junction kept 13 bases outside the gene matches. CDR3: CASSVASTGGEEQYF. CDR3 nucleotide sequence: TGTGCCAGCAGTGTTGCGTCGACGGGGGGAGAGGAGCAGTACTTC.

On this clone itself: The same CDR3 can be traced to other DNA sequences in this sample. The chain has TRBV19 and TRBJ2-2, with 8 positions matching TRBD1. Germline loops: CDR1 LNHDA, CDR2 SQIVND (reference sequence). Trimming removed 5 bases from V and 5 bases from J; junction bases left unmatched: 7. This CDR3 is 15 amino acids long. Written as DNA, the CDR3 is TGTGCCAGTAGTCGCGGGACAGGAGGTACCGGGGAGCTGTTTTTT. This sequence encodes CASSRGTGGTGELFF.